This TCR beta chain is from a study of shared clonotypes between healthy human individuals. The germline V gene has CDR1 SGHRS and CDR2 YFSETQ. This CDR3 is 13 amino acids long. The germline V and J ends were trimmed by 0 bases and 9 bases, with 10 bases remaining between them. A few counts support this clone. Sequencing used immunoSEQ multiplex PCR; TCRdb keeps in-frame clones, though not all of them. Among over a million clones listed, about four fifths were seen once. This receptor was obtained from a man between 18 and 35 years old in good health. Some clones in this sample may be carry-over from other donors' samples. This sequence joins TRBV5-1 and TRBJ2-1; D is undetermined. Sequenced sample: memory CD4+ T cells from PBMCs. Specified subset: CD45RA-negative fraction. CDR3: CASSLDRMGEQFF. The DNA for the CDR3 is TGCGCCAGCAGCTTGGATAGGATGGGTGAGCAGTTCTTC.